The present entry profiles one T cell receptor beta chain with its context. What it binds is not known. Germline CDR1 and CDR2: SGHDN and FVKESK. The CDR3 extends over 19 amino acids. J lost 0 bases, V lost 0 bases, and 12 bases had no gene match. The record originates from a study of identical twins. General study points: Researchers caution that invariant MAIT and iNKT cells could partly confound zero-insertion analyses. Without tracking the same donors, conclusions rested on cross-sectional statistical analysis.

A universal primer site arose from template switching, and cDNA bore unique molecular identifiers. TCRdb ran MiXCR on the 5' RACE reads and lists one entry per CDR3 protein. The table has 260,000 or so distinct CDR3 sequences, approximately 8% seen once. These data were also filed under a second study, of yellow fever vaccine responses in identical twins. In that study: Twins' vaccine T cell response reportedly seemed partly convergent, partly personalized.

V gene TRBV14 combines with J gene TRBJ1-1; 8 bases match TRBD1. The origin of this receptor is a woman aged 18-30 years in good health. Sequenced input: CD8+ T cells sorted from blood. The CDR3 DNA follows: TGTGCCAGCAGCCAAGATATCGGGACAGGCCGTTTCATGAACACTGAAGCTTTCTTT. This translates into CASSQDIGTGRFMNTEAFF.